The 17 T cell receptor beta chains reported below all come from one sample, sequenced in a study of T cell changes during pregnancy in multiple sclerosis. Profiling relied on immunoSEQ multiplex PCR, and the TCRdb table lists in-frame clones only, not all of them. Found here are roughly 48,000 clones, 88% of them singletons; the top ten hold around 1.3%. The material was CD4+ T cells from peripheral blood mononuclear cells, obtained in the second trimester of pregnancy. These receptors were collected from a female donor with multiple sclerosis, enrolled in a pregnancy study.

A single count supports this clone. The J gene is TRBJ1-2, the V gene TRBV10-3; D is unresolved. Germline CDR1 and CDR2: ENHRY and SYGVKD. The CDR3 contains 14 residues. V lost 2 bases to trimming and J lost 5 bases, with 12 bases between them. The CDR3 region is CAISEGEVSYGYTF. CDR3 coding DNA: TGTGCCATCAGTGAGGGAGAGGTTTCTTATGGCTACACCTTC.

The count of this clone is one. The V gene is TRBV19, the J gene TRBJ1-2, with a tentative D call TRBD1 (6 bases). The CDR3 is made up of 15 amino acids. CDR1 is LNHDA, CDR2 SQIVND, per germline (reference sequence). V lost 2 bases and J lost 0, with 10 bases in between. The CDR3 sequence: CASSIMDSSNYGYTF. In DNA, the CDR3 is TGTGCCAGTAGTATAATGGACAGCTCTAACTATGGCTACACCTTC. Filled out from reference TRBV19 and TRBJ1-2, the complete variable domain reads DGGITQSPKYLFRKEGQNVTLSCEQNLNHDAMYWYRQDPGQGLRLIYYSQIVNDFQKGDIAEGYSVSREKKESFPLTVTSAQKNPTAFYLCASSIMDSSNYGYTFGSGTRLTVV.

In its sample, this clone was seen once. V usage is TRBV5-8 and J usage is TRBJ1-2, with D possibly TRBD1 on 5 matching bases. The CDR3 loop spans 15 amino acids. The germline V and J ends were trimmed by 0 bases and 6 bases, with 15 bases remaining between them. CDR1 SGHTS and CDR2 YDEGEE come from the germline V gene. CDR3 residues: CASSLAWQGLNGYTF. The DNA of the CDR3 is TGTGCCAGCAGCTTGGCCTGGCAGGGTCTGAATGGCTACACCTTC.

The rearrangement uses TRBV6-5 and TRBJ1-6; D is undetermined. The V and J ends lost 0 bases and 0 bases respectively, with 3 bases between them. The CDR3 has 15 residues. Germline-derived CDR1 and CDR2 are MNHEY and SVGAGI. As DNA, the CDR3 is TGTGCCAGCAGTTACTCGAGCTCCTATAATTCACCCCTCCACTTT. This codes for CASSYSSSYNSPLHF.

V usage is TRBV7-2 and J usage is TRBJ2-5; 8 bases map to TRBD2. CDR1 is SGHTA and CDR2 is FQGNSA in the germline V gene. Unmatched junction bases numbered 9, after V lost 1 base and J lost 2 bases. CDR3 length equals 17 residues. CDR3 sequence (DNA): TGTGCCAGCAGCTTAGTTCCATCGACTAGCGTTCAAGAGACCCAGTACTTC. It encodes CASSLVPSTSVQETQYF.

This clone was counted a single time. This chain links TRBV27 with TRBJ2-3, with D perhaps matching TRBD2 (5 bases). V lost 2 bases, J lost 4 bases, and 19 bases lay in between. The CDR3 is 17 amino acids. Germline CDR1 MNHEY, CDR2 SMNVEV (reference sequence). The CDR3: CASSLRLPGISADTQYF. The DNA for the CDR3 is TGTGCCAGCAGTTTACGGCTACCCGGAATTAGCGCAGATACGCAGTATTTT.

CDR3 sequence: CASSRGTGVGYGYTF. As DNA, the CDR3 is TGTGCCAGCAGCCGAGGGACAGGGGTGGGCTATGGCTACACCTTC. This rearrangement joins TRBV5-6 to TRBJ1-2, with TRBD1 matching over 10 bases. The J segment lost 4 bases and the V segment lost 4 bases, leaving 7 bases of the junction unmatched. This CDR3 spans 15 amino acids. The germline V gene has CDR1 SGHDT and CDR2 YYEEEE.

This chain connects TRBV7-2 to TRBJ2-7, with D possibly being TRBD2 (6 bases). There are 16 residues in the CDR3. Trimming left V 5 bases short and J 2 bases short, with 19 bases between. Per germline, CDR1 SGHTA and CDR2 FQGNSA. CDR3 in amino acids: CASSDGPGVRPYEQYF. The CDR3 region has the DNA TGTGCCAGCAGCGACGGACCGGGAGTGCGCCCCTACGAGCAGTACTTC. The whole variable domain, filled in from reference TRBV7-2 and TRBJ2-7, reads GAGVSQSPSNKVTEKGKDVELRCDPISGHTALYWYRQSLGQGLEFLIYFQGNSAPDKSGLPSDRFSAERTGGSVSTLTIQRTQQEDSAVYLCASSDGPGVRPYEQYFGPGTRLTVT.

V and J are TRBV11-3 and TRBJ2-1, with TRBD2 matching over 10 bases. The V and J ends lost 8 bases and 5 bases, in that order; junction bases with no gene match: 9. Germline CDR1 reads SGHNT; CDR2 reads YENEEA. The CDR3 extends over 15 amino acids. The CDR3 DNA is TGTGCCAGCTCCCCGGGACTAGCGTTTAACAATGAGCAGTTCTTC. This codes for CASSPGLAFNNEQFF.

The gene calls are TRBV19 and TRBJ1-4; 9 bases align to TRBD1. CDR1 and CDR2 from the germline V gene are LNHDA and SQIVND (reference sequence). With V trimmed by 5 bases and J by 7 bases, 5 bases remained unmatched. The CDR3 length is 14 residues. The DNA for the CDR3 is TGTGCCAGTAGTTCGGGACAGGGAGGTGAAAAACTGTTTTTT. Encoded protein: CASSSGQGGEKLFF.

This clone is a singleton in its sample. V is TRBV19 and J is TRBJ2-1; 10 bases agree with TRBD2. Germline CDR1 reads LNHDA; CDR2 reads SQIVND (reference sequence). There are 15 residues in the CDR3. The V gene end was trimmed by 1 base and the J gene end by 9 bases; junction bases not matched to a gene: 6. DNA for the CDR3: TGTGCCAGTAGTATAGTCCTAGCGGGAGATCCTGAGCAGTTCTTC. Amino acid sequence: CASSIVLAGDPEQFF.

This chain connects TRBV30 to TRBJ1-4, with a weak D call TRBD1 (5 bases). Deletions cut 0 bases from V and 7 bases from J, with 6 bases between. The germline V gene has CDR1 GTSNPN and CDR2 SVGIG (reference sequence). This CDR3 has 12 residues. Written as DNA, the CDR3 is TGTGCCTGGAGTGTGACAGCTGAAAAACTGTTTTTT. It specifies CAWSVTAEKLFF. The full variable domain, in which reference TRBV30 and TRBJ1-4 provide the parts outside the CDR3, is SQTIHQWPATLVQPVGSPLSLECTVEGTSNPNLYWYRQAAGRGLQLLFYSVGIGQISSEVPQNLSASRPQDRQFILSSKKLLLSDSGFYLCAWSVTAEKLFFGSGTQLSVL.

The chain uses TRBV5-1 and TRBJ2-2, with D perhaps TRBD1 (6 bases). Deletions cut 0 bases from V and 3 bases from J, with 9 bases between. CDR3 length: 15 residues. Germline CDR1 SGHRS, CDR2 YFSETQ. CDR3 DNA: TGCGCCAGCAGCTTGGGGGGGCTGGACACCGGGGAGCTGTTTTTT. This encodes CASSLGGLDTGELFF.

The chain is built from TRBV10-1 and TRBJ2-3, with a weak D call TRBD2 (5 bases). The CDR3 spans 15 residues. The germline CDR1 and CDR2 sequences are WNHNN and SYGVQD (reference sequence). Trimming shortened V by 5 bases and J by 2 bases, and 14 bases separated the two germline ends. The CDR3 region is CASSPVRGTTDTQYF. CDR3 coding DNA: TGCGCCAGCAGTCCGGTCCGGGGAACCACAGATACGCAGTATTTT.

The chain has TRBV7-9 and TRBJ2-2; 11 nucleotides match TRBD1. There are 16 residues in the CDR3. Trimming took 5 bases from V and 3 from J; bases not matched to a gene: 5. Germline V gives CDR1 SEHNR, CDR2 FQNEAQ (reference sequence). The CDR3 coding sequence is TGTGCCAGCAGCCCGAGGACAGGGGGCTACACCGGGGAGCTGTTTTTT. The encoded protein is CASSPRTGGYTGELFF.

The gene calls are TRBV5-1 and TRBJ2-1, with D possibly matching TRBD2 (5 bases). V lost 4 bases and J lost 0, with 5 bases in between. The CDR3 loop spans 13 amino acids. Germline V gene lookup returns CDR1 SGHRS and CDR2 YFSETQ. The CDR3: CASSRGSYNEQFF. CDR3 nucleotide sequence: TGCGCCAGCAGCCGGGGCTCCTACAATGAGCAGTTCTTC.

This chain joins TRBV2 and TRBJ1-1, with no clear D. Germline V lookup: CDR1 SNHLY, CDR2 FYNNEI. V lost 7 bases, J lost 0 bases, and 12 bases lay in between. CDR3 length: 14 residues. The CDR3 here is CASIQTGMNTEAFF. The CDR3, as DNA: TGTGCCAGCATCCAGACGGGGATGAACACTGAAGCTTTCTTT.